This record concerns one T cell receptor beta chain sequence. Its cognate antigen is unknown. V lost 4 bases and J lost 7, with 12 bases in between. The CDR3 length is 12 residues. From germline, CDR1 is SGHDT and CDR2 YYEEEE. Authors' analysis steps: Filtering of immunoSEQ junctional sequences could not match full-length read filtering. Assay used: immunoSEQ multiplex PCR; TCRdb lists only in-frame clones, some missing. V and J calls plus clone size are reproduced from that table; the DNA served to infer D and trimming. The repertoire holds more than 2 million clones, with roughly 94% as singletons. These data belong to a study of shared clonotypes between healthy human individuals. Study-wide points: Non-shared clonotypes displayed generation probabilities falling below those of clonotypes present in all four donors.

In the naive CD8 group, cells lacked CD45RO and were positively selected for CCR7, so terminally differentiated effector memory CD45RA+ cells were left out. J is TRBJ2-7 and V is TRBV5-6; D gene ambiguous. The sample taken for sequencing was naive CD8+ T cells sorted from blood. The source of this sequence is a man aged 18-30 years in good health. CDR3 nucleotide sequence: TGTGCCAGCAGCCTCGACCCGTGGGAGCAGTACTTC. Its translation: CASSLDPWEQYF.